A selection of T cell receptor beta chains follows, all from one sample in a study of blood T cell repertoires in COVID-19. The assay was immunoSEQ multiplex PCR, and TCRdb's table has in-frame clones only and misses some. The sample holds 70,000 or so clones; about nine tenths are singletons and the top ten take over 10%. Sequencing used peripheral blood. These receptors came from a woman in her sixties or seventies with acute or convalescent COVID-19. CDR3s include the opening cysteine and the closing phenylalanine or tryptophan. A D gene is named only where the DNA matches it firmly. The size of a clone is reported for some rows only, either as once, few or many, or as a class for expanded clones.

clone_size j_call cdr3_length d_call v_call cdr3_aa cdr3_nt
NA TRBJ1-3 15 NA TRBV9 CASSPRLISGNTIYF TGTGCCAGCAGCCCCCGACTGATCTCTGGAAACACCATATATTTT
NA TRBJ2-6 15 NA TRBV24-1 CATSDRGAGANVLTF TGTGCCACCAGTGACAGGGGAGCTGGGGCCAACGTCCTGACTTTC
NA TRBJ2-5 18 TRBD1 TRBV5-1 CASSLGVAGQGTTGTQYF TGCGCCAGCAGCTTGGGGGTCGCAGGACAGGGAACTACGGGGACCCAGTACTTC
NA TRBJ2-3 16 TRBD2 TRBV7-7 CASSTGTSASTDTQYF TGTGCCAGCAGTACCGGGACTAGCGCCAGCACAGATACGCAGTATTTT
NA TRBJ2-3 15 NA TRBV5-1 CASRVDGGGTDTQYF TGCGCCAGCAGAGTTGATGGCGGGGGCACAGATACGCAGTATTTT
NA TRBJ2-2 17 NA TRBV9 CASSVDPSVANTGELFF TGTGCCAGCAGCGTAGACCCTAGTGTAGCGAACACCGGGGAGCTGTTTTTT
NA TRBJ2-7 15 NA TRBV5-4 CASSPGLDRSYEQYF TGTGCCAGCAGCCCTGGGCTGGATCGCTCCTACGAGCAGTACTTC
NA TRBJ2-3 14 NA TRBV11-3 CASSRGRGSDTQYF TGTGCCAGCAGCCGAGGGCGGGGATCAGATACGCAGTATTTT
NA TRBJ1-2 14 TRBD1 TRBV19 CASIPRDRGYGYTF TGTGCCAGTATCCCCCGGGACAGGGGCTATGGCTACACCTTC
NA TRBJ2-7 12 NA TRBV28 CASSSDSYEQYF TGTGCCAGCAGTTCAGACAGCTACGAGCAGTACTTC
NA TRBJ1-2 13 TRBD1 TRBV6-5 CASRRTGDGHPNF TGTGCCAGCAGAAGGACAGGGGACGGACACCCAAACTTC
NA TRBJ2-1 16 NA TRBV2 CASSEDVAASYNEQFF TGTGCCAGCAGTGAAGATGTAGCGGCTTCCTACAATGAGCAGTTCTTC
NA TRBJ2-5 14 NA TRBV2 CASTSRGHSETQYF TGTGCCAGCACCTCAAGGGGACACTCAGAGACCCAGTACTTC
NA TRBJ1-1 13 TRBD1 TRBV7-9 CASSPSGQGVTFF TGTGCCAGCAGCCCGTCGGGACAGGGGGTGACTTTCTTT
NA TRBJ2-1 15 NA TRBV5-6 CASSFTGTYTFEQFF TGTGCCAGCAGCTTTACGGGGACATATACTTTTGAGCAGTTCTTC
NA TRBJ1-2 13 TRBD1 TRBV2 CASLNRGRMGYTF TGTGCCAGCTTGAACAGGGGCCGTATGGGCTACACCTTC
once TRBJ2-5 15 TRBD1 TRBV28 CASSFNRGSQETQYF TGTGCCAGCAGTTTTAACAGGGGTTCCCAAGAGACCCAGTACTTC
NA TRBJ2-1 15 NA TRBV6-5 CASSRGGGTYNEQFF TGTGCCAGCAGCCGAGGGGGGGGGACCTACAATGAGCAGTTCTTC
NA TRBJ2-3 13 NA TRBV30 CAWSTQVPDTQYF TGTGCCTGGAGTACCCAGGTCCCAGATACGCAGTATTTT
NA TRBJ2-7 14 TRBD1 TRBV10-2 CASSRGQGIYEQYF TGCGCCAGCAGTCGGGGACAGGGAATATACGAGCAGTACTTC
NA TRBJ2-5 15 NA TRBV5-1 CASSLNDPGQETQYF TGCGCCAGCAGCTTGAACGATCCGGGACAAGAGACCCAGTACTTC
NA TRBJ2-7 16 TRBD1 TRBV7-3 CASSAGTDRTLDEQYF TGTGCCAGCAGCGCAGGGACAGATCGGACTCTGGACGAGCAGTACTTC
once TRBJ2-2 15 TRBD1 TRBV11-2 CASSWDRPNTGELFF TGTGCCAGCAGCTGGGACAGGCCGAACACCGGGGAGCTGTTTTTT
NA TRBJ2-1 15 TRBD1 TRBV10-3 CAISPGQGTLNEQFF TGTGCCATCAGTCCGGGACAGGGGACTCTCAATGAGCAGTTCTTC
few TRBJ2-2 16 TRBD1 TRBV11-3 CASSSLDRENTGELFF TGTGCCAGCAGCTCGCTGGACAGGGAGAACACCGGGGAGCTGTTTTTT
few TRBJ2-5 16 NA TRBV9 CASSVGPRGGRETQYF TGTGCCAGCAGCGTAGGGCCGCGAGGGGGTAGAGAGACCCAGTACTTC
few TRBJ2-3 16 TRBD2 TRBV7-8 CASSLDRGGPTDTQYF TGTGCCAGCAGCTTAGATCGGGGGGGCCCCACAGATACGCAGTATTTT
NA TRBJ2-3 13 TRBD1 TRBV9 CASSRTGEDTQYF TGTGCCAGCAGCCGGACAGGGGAAGATACGCAGTATTTT
NA TRBJ2-1 14 TRBD2 TRBV20-1 CSASRGGRGNEQFF TGCAGTGCTAGTCGCGGGGGACGAGGGAATGAGCAGTTCTTC
NA TRBJ2-5 17 TRBD2 TRBV7-6 CASSLAIASGGLETQYF TGTGCCAGCAGCTTAGCGATAGCTAGCGGGGGATTAGAGACCCAGTACTTC
NA TRBJ2-5 15 TRBD2 TRBV4-1 CASSQGGTTAETQYF TGCGCCAGCAGCCAAGGAGGGACTACCGCAGAGACCCAGTACTTC
NA TRBJ2-7 16 TRBD2 TRBV7-2 CASSLEAGAGSYEQYF TGTGCCAGCAGCTTAGAAGCGGGGGCAGGCTCCTACGAGCAGTACTTC
few TRBJ2-1 13 NA TRBV20-1 CSASWGGAGEQFF TGCAGTGCTAGTTGGGGCGGAGCAGGTGAGCAGTTCTTC
NA TRBJ1-1 13 NA TRBV12-3/TRBV12-4 CASRTTGNTEAFF TGTGCCAGCAGGACAACAGGGAACACTGAAGCTTTCTTT
NA TRBJ1-2 17 TRBD1 TRBV19 CASSPSGQGALTTGYTF TGTGCCAGTAGCCCCTCGGGACAGGGGGCGTTAACCACTGGCTACACCTTC
NA TRBJ2-5 16 TRBD2 TRBV4-2 CASSQTSGGGQETQYF TGTGCCAGCAGCCAAACCTCGGGAGGGGGCCAAGAGACCCAGTACTTC
few TRBJ2-5 12 TRBD1 TRBV6-5 CASDRVEETQYF TGTGCCAGCGACAGGGTCGAAGAGACCCAGTACTTC
NA TRBJ2-7 15 NA TRBV3-1/TRBV3-2 CASSQDTGSYYEQYF TGTGCCAGCAGCCAAGACACGGGGTCCTACTACGAGCAGTACTTC
NA TRBJ1-2 13 NA TRBV2 CASSAGLDYGYTF TGTGCCAGCAGTGCAGGGCTGGACTATGGCTACACCTTC